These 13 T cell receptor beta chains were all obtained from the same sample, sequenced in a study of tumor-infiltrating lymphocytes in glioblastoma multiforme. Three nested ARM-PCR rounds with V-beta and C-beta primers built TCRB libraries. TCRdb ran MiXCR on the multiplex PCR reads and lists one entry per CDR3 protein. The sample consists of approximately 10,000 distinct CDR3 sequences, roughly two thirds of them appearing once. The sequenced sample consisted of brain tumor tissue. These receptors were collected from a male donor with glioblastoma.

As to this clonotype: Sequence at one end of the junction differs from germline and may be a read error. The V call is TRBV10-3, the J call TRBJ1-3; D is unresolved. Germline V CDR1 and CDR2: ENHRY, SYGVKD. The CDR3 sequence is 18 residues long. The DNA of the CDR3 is TGTGCCATCAATGAGCCGATCGGCCGAGGCGGCACTGGAAACACCATATATTTT. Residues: CAINEPIGRGGTGNTIYF.

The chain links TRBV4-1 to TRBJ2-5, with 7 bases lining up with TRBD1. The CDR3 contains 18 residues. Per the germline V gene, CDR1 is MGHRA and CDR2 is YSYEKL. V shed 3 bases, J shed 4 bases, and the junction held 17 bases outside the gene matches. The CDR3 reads CASSHALGRVGGRETQYF. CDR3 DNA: TGCGCCAGCAGCCACGCGTTGGGGAGAGTAGGGGGCCGAGAGACCCAGTACTTC.

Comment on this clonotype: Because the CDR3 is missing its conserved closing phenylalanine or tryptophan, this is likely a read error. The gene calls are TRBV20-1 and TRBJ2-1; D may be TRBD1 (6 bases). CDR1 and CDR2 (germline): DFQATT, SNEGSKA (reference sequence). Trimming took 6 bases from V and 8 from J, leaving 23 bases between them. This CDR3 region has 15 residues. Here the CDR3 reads CSAGARRIGSDEQFV. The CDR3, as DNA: TGCAGTGCGGGGGCTCGGAGGATAGGTTCGGATGAGCAGTTCGTC.

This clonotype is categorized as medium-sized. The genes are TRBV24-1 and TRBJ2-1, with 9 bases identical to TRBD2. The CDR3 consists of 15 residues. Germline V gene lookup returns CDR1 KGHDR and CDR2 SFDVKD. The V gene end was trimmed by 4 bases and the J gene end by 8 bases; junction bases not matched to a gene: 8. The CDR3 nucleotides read TGTGCCACCAGTGAAGGTCTAGTAGCGGGAGATGAGCAGTTCTTC. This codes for CATSEGLVAGDEQFF.

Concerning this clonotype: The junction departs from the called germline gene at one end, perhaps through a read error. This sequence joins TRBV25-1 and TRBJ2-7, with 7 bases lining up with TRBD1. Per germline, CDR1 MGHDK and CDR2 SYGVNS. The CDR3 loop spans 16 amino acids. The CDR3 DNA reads TGTGGCAGCAGTGACCCCCCGGGACAGAGCTCCTACGAGCAGTACTTC. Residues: CGSSDPPGQSSYEQYF.

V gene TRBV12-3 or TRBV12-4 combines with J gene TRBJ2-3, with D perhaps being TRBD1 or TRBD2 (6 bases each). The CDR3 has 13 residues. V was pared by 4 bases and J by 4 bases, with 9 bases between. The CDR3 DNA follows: TGTGCCAGCAGTTCAAGGGGGGCAGATACGCAGTATTTT. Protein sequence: CASSSRGADTQYF.

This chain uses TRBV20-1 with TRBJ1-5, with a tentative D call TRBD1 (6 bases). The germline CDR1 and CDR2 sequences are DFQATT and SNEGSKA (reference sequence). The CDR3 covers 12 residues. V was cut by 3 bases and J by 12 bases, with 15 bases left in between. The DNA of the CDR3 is TGCAGTGCTAGTACAGGGTTGCAACTCCAGCATTTT. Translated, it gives CSASTGLQLQHF.

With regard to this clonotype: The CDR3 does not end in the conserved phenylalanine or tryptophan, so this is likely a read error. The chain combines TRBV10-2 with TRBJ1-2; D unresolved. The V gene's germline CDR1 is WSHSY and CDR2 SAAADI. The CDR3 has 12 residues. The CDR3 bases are TGCGCCAGGAGTGAGTCCCCCTATGGCTACACCTTG. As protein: CARSESPYGYTL.

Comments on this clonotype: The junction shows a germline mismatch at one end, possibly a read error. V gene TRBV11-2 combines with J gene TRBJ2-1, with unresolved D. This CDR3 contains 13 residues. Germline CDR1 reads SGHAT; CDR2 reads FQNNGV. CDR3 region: CASGLHGYNKQFF. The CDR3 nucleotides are TGTGCCAGCGGCTTACATGGGTACAATAAGCAGTTCTTC.

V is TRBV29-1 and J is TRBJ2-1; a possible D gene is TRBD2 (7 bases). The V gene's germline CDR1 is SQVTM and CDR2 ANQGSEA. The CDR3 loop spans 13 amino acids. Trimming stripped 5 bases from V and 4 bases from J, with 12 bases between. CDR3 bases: TGCAGCGTTAGGGGGGGCCTTTACAATGAGCAGTTCTTC. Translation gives CSVRGGLYNEQFF.

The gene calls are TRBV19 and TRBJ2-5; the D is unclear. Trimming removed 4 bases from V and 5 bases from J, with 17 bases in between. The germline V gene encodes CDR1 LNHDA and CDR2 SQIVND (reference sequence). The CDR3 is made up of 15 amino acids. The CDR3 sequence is CASSKSLSEMETQYF. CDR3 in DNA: TGTGCCAGTAGTAAATCGCTGAGCGAAATGGAGACCCAGTACTTC.

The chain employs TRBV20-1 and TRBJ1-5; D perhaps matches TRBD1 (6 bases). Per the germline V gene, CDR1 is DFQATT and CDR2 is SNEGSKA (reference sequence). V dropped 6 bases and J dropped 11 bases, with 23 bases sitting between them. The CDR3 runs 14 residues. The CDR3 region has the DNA TGCAGTGCCACCATGACAGGCCGGGGTAGGGCCCAGCATTTT. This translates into CSATMTGRGRAQHF.

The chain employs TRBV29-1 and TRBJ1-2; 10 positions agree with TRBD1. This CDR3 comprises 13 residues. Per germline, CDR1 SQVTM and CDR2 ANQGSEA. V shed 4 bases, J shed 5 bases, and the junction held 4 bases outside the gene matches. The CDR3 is CSVVGQGNYGYTF. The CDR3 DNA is TGCAGCGTTGTGGGACAGGGGAATTATGGCTACACCTTC.